Listed here are 16 T cell receptor beta chains from one sample, sequenced in a study of regulatory T cells in long-lasting Graves disease. The time point denotes: newly diagnosed GD, antithyroid drugs for less than 3 months. PBMC-extracted RNA yielded the TCR library. Arm-PCR of CDR3 regions with iRepertoire HTBI primers generated TCR beta libraries. MiXCR, applied by TCRdb to the multiplex PCR reads, yields one record per CDR3 protein. The sample has about 500,000 distinct CDR3 sequences, about a sixth seen once. In addition, the sample was reused for a study of T cells in Graves' hyperthyroidism and ophthalmopathy.

The specimen was peripheral blood mononuclear cells (PBMCs), collected at new diagnosis, from a patient treated with antithyroid drugs. The receptors stem from a man aged 35-49 years with Graves disease.

This clonotype was observed many times. The rearrangement links TRBV3-1 to TRBJ1-2; D call uncertain. The length of the CDR3 is 14 residues. The germline V gene has CDR1 LGHDT and CDR2 YNNKEL (reference sequence). Trimming left V 4 bases short and J 0 bases short, with 9 bases between. Written as DNA, the CDR3 is TGTGCCAGCAGCCCATTGGGCACTAACTATGGCTACACCTTC. Its translation: CASSPLGTNYGYTF.

This clonotype was seen many times. This chain links TRBV2 with TRBJ2-2; 10 bases line up with TRBD1. Germline values: CDR1 SNHLY, CDR2 FYNNEI. This CDR3 is 15 amino acids long. Germline trimming cut 3 bases from V and 8 bases from J; bases unmatched to any gene: 6. The CDR3 spells CASSDRQGATGELFF. The CDR3 DNA sequence: TGTGCCAGCAGTGACCGACAGGGGGCGACTGGGGAGCTGTTTTTT.

Written as DNA, the CDR3 is TGTGCCACCAGTGATTTTAGGGGACAGGGGGACATTCAGTACTTC. Translated, it gives CATSDFRGQGDIQYF. The rearrangement joins TRBV24-1 to TRBJ2-4, with 11 bases aligning to TRBD1. Germline lookup yields CDR1 KGHDR and CDR2 SFDVKD. V gave up 1 base and J gave up 8 bases; unmatched junction bases: 3. There are 15 residues in the CDR3.

This clonotype was observed at least ten times. This chain links TRBV20-1 with TRBJ2-5, with D perhaps being TRBD1 or TRBD2 (5 bases each). This CDR3 region has 14 residues. Trimming stripped 2 bases from V and 5 bases from J, with 15 bases between. The germline V gene has CDR1 DFQATT and CDR2 SNEGSKA (reference sequence). CDR3 in amino acids: CSARSRDLRETQYF. The CDR3, as DNA: TGCAGTGCTAGAAGTCGGGACCTTCGGGAGACCCAGTACTTC.

The rearrangement uses TRBV10-3 and TRBJ2-7; TRBD2 matches at 8 bases. Germline values: CDR1 ENHRY, CDR2 SYGVKD. The CDR3 is 13 amino acids. With V trimmed by 6 bases and J by 6 bases, 7 bases remained unmatched. This CDR3 reads CAIRLADNSEQYF. The CDR3 DNA is TGTGCCATCAGACTAGCGGACAACTCCGAGCAGTACTTC.

Only a few counts were recorded for this clonotype. This chain links TRBV30 with TRBJ1-5; 9 bases fit TRBD1. With V trimmed by 2 bases and J by 2 bases, 7 bases remained unmatched. The CDR3 consists of 16 residues. The germline CDR1 and CDR2 sequences are GTSNPN and SVGIG (reference sequence). CDR3 amino acids: CAWSWGDRVGNQPQHF. CDR3 in DNA: TGTGCCTGGAGTTGGGGGGACAGGGTCGGCAATCAGCCCCAGCATTTT.

The J gene is TRBJ2-3, the V gene TRBV29-1, with 10 bases that match TRBD1. V shed 4 bases and J 1 base; nucleotides not matched to a gene: 2. The CDR3 extends over 14 amino acids. CDR1 SQVTM and CDR2 ANQGSEA come from the germline V gene. CDR3 in amino acids: CSVGQGARTDTQYF. CDR3 DNA sequence: TGCAGCGTTGGACAGGGGGCACGCACAGATACGCAGTATTTT.

This sequence joins TRBV28 and TRBJ2-1, with 16 bases that match TRBD2. The CDR3 extends over 15 amino acids. Trimming cost V 2 bases and J 9 bases; bases outside gene matches: 1. Per the germline V gene, CDR1 is MDHEN and CDR2 is SYDVKM. This chain's CDR3 is CASSLGTSGRGEQFF. The CDR3 bases are TGTGCCAGCAGTTTAGGGACTAGCGGGAGGGGTGAGCAGTTCTTC.

Of note for this clonotype: This sequence may be a read error, since a much larger clone differs from it by one base. J is TRBJ2-2 and V is TRBV18, with TRBD2 identical over 7 bases. After removal of 3 bases from V and 3 bases from J, the junction contained 7 bases not matched to a gene. The CDR3 loop spans 16 amino acids. Germline CDR1 reads KGHSH; CDR2 reads LQKENI. The CDR3 loop is CASSPSSGEDTGELFF. DNA for the CDR3: TGTGCCAGCTCACCCTCTAGCGGAGAGGACACCGGGGAGCTGTTTTTT.

Remarks on this clonotype: A read error may account for a junction end that differs from germline. The V call is TRBV12-3 or TRBV12-4, the J call TRBJ2-4; weak D call: TRBD1 (5 bases). This CDR3 contains 12 residues. Here the CDR3 reads CASSGDGRVIHF. CDR3 coding DNA: TGTGCCAGCAGTGGGGATGGCAGGGTGATACACTTC.

This clonotype was detected ten times or more. The V and J genes are TRBV24-1 and TRBJ2-5; 13 positions match TRBD2. V dropped 4 bases and J dropped 4; count of bases not matched to a gene: 2. The length of the CDR3 is 15 residues. Per germline, CDR1 KGHDR and CDR2 SFDVKD. Written as DNA, the CDR3 is TGTGCCACCAGTGAACTAGCGGGAGGGGGAGAGACCCAGTACTTC. Amino acids: CATSELAGGGETQYF.

This clonotype was recorded many times. The J gene is TRBJ2-7, the V gene TRBV11-3; either TRBD1 or TRBD2 may supply D (5 bases each). Trimming pared 0 bases from V and 3 bases from J, leaving 12 bases between. The CDR3 has 15 residues. Germline loops: CDR1 SGHNT, CDR2 YENEEA. Written as DNA, the CDR3 is TGTGCCAGCAGCTTAGATGGGACGAGAGTCTACGAGCAGTACTTC. It is translated as CASSLDGTRVYEQYF.

This clonotype was counted at least ten times. This rearrangement joins TRBV28 to TRBJ1-5, with D maybe TRBD1 (6 bases). The CDR3 runs to 16 residues. CDR1 MDHEN and CDR2 SYDVKM come from the germline V gene. V lost 3 bases, J lost 7 bases, and 19 bases lay in between. In DNA, the CDR3 is TGTGCCAGCAGTTTGGGGGCAACAGTGGAATACCAGCCCCAGCATTTT. It yields the protein CASSLGATVEYQPQHF.

This chain joins TRBV28 and TRBJ1-4, with 7 bases matching TRBD1. CDR3 length: 15 residues. The junction had 12 bases not matched to a gene; V was cut back by 6 bases and J by 8 bases. CDR1 and CDR2 (germline): MDHEN, SYDVKM. Here the CDR3 DNA reads TGTGCCAGCAGACCCTATAGGGGGCGAGGGGAAAAACTGTTTTTT. Translating gives CASRPYRGRGEKLFF.

Many counts were recorded for this clonotype. The chain couples TRBV2 to TRBJ1-2, with D unresolved. CDR1 is SNHLY and CDR2 is FYNNEI in the germline V gene. The CDR3 has 16 amino acids. V lost 2 bases, J lost 0 bases, and 13 bases lay in between. CDR3 bases: TGTGCCAGCAGTGAAAGGCTTACAGCACCTAACTATGGCTACACCTTC. Its translation is CASSERLTAPNYGYTF.

This clonotype was counted at least ten times. This rearrangement joins TRBV20-1 to TRBJ2-2; 8 bases align to TRBD2. The J segment lost 5 bases and the V segment lost 1 base, leaving 15 bases of the junction unmatched. The CDR3 runs 18 residues. Germline lookup yields CDR1 DFQATT and CDR2 SNEGSKA (reference sequence). The CDR3 protein is CSARGAAGGKGGTGELFF. As DNA, the CDR3 is TGCAGTGCTAGAGGGGCGGCGGGAGGTAAAGGAGGAACCGGGGAGCTGTTTTTT.